Listed below are T cell receptor beta chains from one sample, sequenced in a study of human T cells and chemical hapten exposure. In TCRdb, the RACE reads were re-called with MiXCR into one record per CDR3 protein. This table has more than 70,000 distinct CDR3 sequences, 10% to 15% appearing once. This sample comprised whole blood, obtained in connection with sensitization to the hapten diphenylcyclopropenone (DPC). These receptors were taken from a woman aged 60-75 years with alopecia areata. Some clones in this sample may be carry-over from other donors' samples. Each CDR3 is given with its conserved first and last residue. A D gene is named only where the DNA matches it firmly. Not every row has a clone size; where given, it reads once, few, many or a size class.

CDR3 DNA | CDR3 protein | D gene | V gene | clone size | CDR3 length | J gene
TGTGCCAGCAGCTTAGCGCAAATAGGGGCTCAGCCCCAGCATTTT | CASSLAQIGAQPQHF | . | TRBV7-2 | . | 15 | TRBJ1-5
TGCGCCAGCAGCCAAGATGGTCTTAGTCAGTATTTT | CASSQDGLSQYF | . | TRBV4-1 | many | 12 | TRBJ2-3
TGTGCCAGCAGTGAACTAGCGGGGGGCACCGGGGAGCTGTTTTTT | CASSELAGGTGELFF | TRBD2 | TRBV6-1 | many | 15 | TRBJ2-2
TGTGCCAGCTCCCCCCGGGGTAAGGCAGATACGCAGTATTTT | CASSPRGKADTQYF | . | TRBV18 | . | 14 | TRBJ2-3
TGTGCCAGCAGTTACTCGATCACTAGCAATCAGCCCCAGCATTTT | CASSYSITSNQPQHF | . | TRBV6-5 | few | 15 | TRBJ1-5
TGTGCCAGCAGTTTCGGGGTCAAAAACATTCAGTACTTC | CASSFGVKNIQYF | . | TRBV27 | . | 13 | TRBJ2-4
TGCAGCGGCGGAGTGAACTCCTACAATGAGCAGTTCTTC | CSGGVNSYNEQFF | . | TRBV29-1 | once | 13 | TRBJ2-1
TGTGCCAGCAGCCCCGTGAGTTCACCCCTCCATTTT | CASSPVSSPLHF | . | TRBV7-9 | . | 12 | TRBJ1-6
TGCGCCAGCAGCCAACAAGGGACATTGAATCAGCCCCAGCATTTT | CASSQQGTLNQPQHF | . | TRBV4-1 | few | 15 | TRBJ1-5
TGCGCCAGCAGCTTGGTGGAACAGGGCAACACTGAAGCTTTCTTT | CASSLVEQGNTEAFF | . | TRBV5-1 | many | 15 | TRBJ1-1
TGTGCGCCCGGGGAAAAGAGCTACGAGCAGTACTTC | CAPGEKSYEQYF | . | TRBV30 | few | 12 | TRBJ2-7
TGCAGTGCTAACAGGAACAATGAGCAGTTCTTC | CSANRNNEQFF | . | TRBV20-1 | few | 11 | TRBJ2-1
TGTGCCAGCAGCTTCGGGGTGACATCTTCTGAAAAACTGTTTTTT | CASSFGVTSSEKLFF | . | TRBV12-3/TRBV12-4 | few | 15 | TRBJ1-4
TGTGCCAGCATCTCCGGAGGGATTTATGAGCAGTTCTTC | CASISGGIYEQFF | . | TRBV6-2/TRBV6-3 | many | 13 | TRBJ2-1